The entry below gives a single T cell receptor beta chain sequence along with its context. This sample was taken from a study of immune characterization of retroperitoneal liposarcoma. TCRdb called the PCR reads again in MiXCR, with one record for every CDR3 protein. The table shows roughly 9,300 distinct CDR3 sequences, with around 37% occurring only once. The trim removed 7 bases at V and 7 bases at J, leaving 8 bases unmatched. Looked up from germline, CDR1 is MNHEY and CDR2 is SVGAGI. This CDR3 contains 13 residues. Source material: tumor tissue. The J gene is TRBJ2-7, the V gene TRBV6-5; 9 positions agree with TRBD1. The TCR sequence derives from a male donor with retroperitoneal liposarcoma. In DNA form, the CDR3 reads TGTGCCAGCACGACAGGGGGGACGGGGGAGCAGTACTTC. It encodes CASTTGGTGEQYF.